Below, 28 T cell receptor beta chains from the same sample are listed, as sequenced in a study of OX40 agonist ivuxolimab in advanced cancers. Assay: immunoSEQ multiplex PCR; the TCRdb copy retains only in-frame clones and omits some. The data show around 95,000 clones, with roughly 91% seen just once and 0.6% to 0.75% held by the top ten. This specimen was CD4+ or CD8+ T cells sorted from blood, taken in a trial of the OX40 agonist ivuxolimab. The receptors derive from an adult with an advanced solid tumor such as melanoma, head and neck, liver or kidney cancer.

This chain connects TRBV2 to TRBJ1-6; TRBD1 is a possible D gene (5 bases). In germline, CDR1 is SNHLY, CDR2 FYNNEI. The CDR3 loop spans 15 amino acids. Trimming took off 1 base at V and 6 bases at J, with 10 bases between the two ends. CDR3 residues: CASSEEGPSNSPLHF. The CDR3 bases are TGTGCCAGCAGTGAAGAGGGACCGAGTAATTCACCCCTCCACTTT. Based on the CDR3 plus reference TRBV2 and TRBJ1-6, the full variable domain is EPEVTQTPSHQVTQMGQEVILRCVPISNHLYFYWYRQILGQKVEFLVSFYNNEISEKSEIFDDQFSVERPDGSNFTLKIRSTKLEDSAMYFCASSEEGPSNSPLHFGNGTRLTVT.

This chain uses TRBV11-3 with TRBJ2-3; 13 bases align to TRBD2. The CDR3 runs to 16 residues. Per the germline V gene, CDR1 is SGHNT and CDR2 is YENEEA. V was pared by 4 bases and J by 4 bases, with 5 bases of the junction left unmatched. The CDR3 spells CASSWGLAGMSDTQYF. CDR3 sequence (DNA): TGTGCCAGCAGCTGGGGACTAGCGGGGATGTCAGATACGCAGTATTTT. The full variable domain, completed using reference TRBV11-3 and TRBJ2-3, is EAGVVQSPRYKIIEKKQPVAFWCNPISGHNTLYWYLQNLGQGPELLIRYENEEAVDDSQLPKDRFSAERLKGVDSTLKIQPAELGDSAVYLCASSWGLAGMSDTQYFGPGTRLTVL.

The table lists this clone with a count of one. CDR3 nucleotides: TGTGCCAGCAGCGTGCGGACCGGGGAGCTGTTTTTT. Protein: CASSVRTGELFF. The chain combines TRBV9 with TRBJ2-2; D is uncertain. Germline loops: CDR1 SGDLS, CDR2 YYNGEE. Between the trimmed V and J ends, which lost 2 bases and 5 bases, there was a span of 4 bases. CDR3 length equals 12 residues.

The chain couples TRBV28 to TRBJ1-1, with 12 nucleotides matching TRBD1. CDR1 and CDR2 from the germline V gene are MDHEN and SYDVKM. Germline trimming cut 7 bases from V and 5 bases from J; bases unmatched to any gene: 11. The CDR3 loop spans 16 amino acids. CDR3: CASKGRDRGPGTEAFF. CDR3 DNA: TGTGCCAGCAAGGGTCGGGACAGGGGGCCAGGGACTGAAGCTTTCTTT.

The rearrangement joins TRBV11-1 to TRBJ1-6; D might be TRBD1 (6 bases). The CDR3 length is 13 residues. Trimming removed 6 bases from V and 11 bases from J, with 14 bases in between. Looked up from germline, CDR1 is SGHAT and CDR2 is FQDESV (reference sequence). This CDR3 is CASRGATGTPLHF. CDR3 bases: TGTGCCAGCAGAGGGGCCACAGGGACACCCCTCCACTTT.

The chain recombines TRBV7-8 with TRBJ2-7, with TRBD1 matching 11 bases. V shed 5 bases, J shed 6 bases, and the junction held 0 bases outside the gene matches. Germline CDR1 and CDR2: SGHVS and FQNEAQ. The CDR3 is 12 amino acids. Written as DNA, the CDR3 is TGTGCCAGCAGCGGGACAGGGGGCGAGCAGTACTTC. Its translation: CASSGTGGEQYF.

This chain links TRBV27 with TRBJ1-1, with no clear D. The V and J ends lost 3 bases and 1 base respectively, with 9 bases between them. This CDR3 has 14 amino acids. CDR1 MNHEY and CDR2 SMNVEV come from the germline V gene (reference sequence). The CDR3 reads CASSFNQENTEAFF. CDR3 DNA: TGTGCCAGCAGTTTTAATCAAGAGAACACTGAAGCTTTCTTT.

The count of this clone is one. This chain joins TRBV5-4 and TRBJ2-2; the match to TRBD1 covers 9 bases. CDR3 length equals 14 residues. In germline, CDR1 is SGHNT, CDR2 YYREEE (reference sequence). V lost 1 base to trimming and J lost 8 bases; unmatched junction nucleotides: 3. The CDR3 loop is CASSLWTGVGELFF. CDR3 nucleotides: TGTGCCAGCAGCTTGTGGACAGGGGTGGGGGAGCTGTTTTTT.

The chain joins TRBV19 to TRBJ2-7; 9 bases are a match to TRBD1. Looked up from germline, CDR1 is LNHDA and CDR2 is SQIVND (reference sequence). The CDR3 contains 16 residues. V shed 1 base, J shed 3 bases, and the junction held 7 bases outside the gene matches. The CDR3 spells CASSIVRTGAYYEQYF. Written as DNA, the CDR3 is TGTGCCAGTAGTATAGTTCGGACAGGGGCCTACTACGAGCAGTACTTC. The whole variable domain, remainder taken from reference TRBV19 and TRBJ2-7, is DGGITQSPKYLFRKEGQNVTLSCEQNLNHDAMYWYRQDPGQGLRLIYYSQIVNDFQKGDIAEGYSVSREKKESFPLTVTSAQKNPTAFYLCASSIVRTGAYYEQYFGPGTRLTVT.

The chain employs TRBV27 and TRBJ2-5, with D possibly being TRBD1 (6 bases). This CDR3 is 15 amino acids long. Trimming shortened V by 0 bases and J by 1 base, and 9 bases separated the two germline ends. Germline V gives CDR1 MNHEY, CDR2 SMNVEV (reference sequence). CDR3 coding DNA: TGTGCCAGCAGTTTATCCACAGGGTTCCAAGAGACCCAGTACTTC. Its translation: CASSLSTGFQETQYF.

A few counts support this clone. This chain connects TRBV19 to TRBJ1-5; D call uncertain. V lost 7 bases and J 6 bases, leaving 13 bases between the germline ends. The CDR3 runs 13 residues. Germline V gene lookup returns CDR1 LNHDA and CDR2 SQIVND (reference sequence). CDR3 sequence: CASNSQDTQPQHF. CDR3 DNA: TGTGCCAGTAATTCCCAGGATACTCAGCCCCAGCATTTT.

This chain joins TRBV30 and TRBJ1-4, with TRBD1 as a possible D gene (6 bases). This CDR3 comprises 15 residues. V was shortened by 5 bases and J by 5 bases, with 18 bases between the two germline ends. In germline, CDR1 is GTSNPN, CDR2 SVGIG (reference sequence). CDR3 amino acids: CAWEKARGVNEKLFF. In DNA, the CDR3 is TGTGCCTGGGAGAAGGCTAGGGGGGTGAATGAAAAACTGTTTTTT.

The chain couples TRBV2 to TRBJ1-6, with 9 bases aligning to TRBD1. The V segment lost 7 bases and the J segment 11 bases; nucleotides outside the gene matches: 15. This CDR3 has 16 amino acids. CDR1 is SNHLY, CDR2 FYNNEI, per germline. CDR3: CASNPGQGGLVAPLHF. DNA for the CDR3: TGTGCCAGCAATCCGGGACAGGGAGGGCTTGTGGCACCCCTCCACTTT.

CDR3 coding DNA: TGTGCCAGCAGTTTATTTTTGTCACAGGGGTTGCTGTACTTC. Protein sequence: CASSLFLSQGLLYF. The chain links TRBV27 to TRBJ2-7, with 7 bases identical to TRBD1. The CDR3 extends over 14 amino acids. The V segment lost 1 base and the J segment 12 bases; nucleotides outside the gene matches: 12. Germline CDR1 MNHEY, CDR2 SMNVEV (reference sequence).

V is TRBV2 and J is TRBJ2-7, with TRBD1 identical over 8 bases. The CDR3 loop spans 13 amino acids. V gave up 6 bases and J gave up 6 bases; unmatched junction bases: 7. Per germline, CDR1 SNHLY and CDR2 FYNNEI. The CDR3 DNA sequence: TGTGCCAGCAGCGCTGACAGGGGTGGCGAGCAGTACTTC. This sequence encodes CASSADRGGEQYF.

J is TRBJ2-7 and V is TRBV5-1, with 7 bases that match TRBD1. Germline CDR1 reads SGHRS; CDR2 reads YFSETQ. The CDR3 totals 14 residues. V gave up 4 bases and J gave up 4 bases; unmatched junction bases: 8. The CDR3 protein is CASSPERGRYEQYF. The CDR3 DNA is TGCGCCAGCAGCCCGGAGAGGGGGCGGTACGAGCAGTACTTC.

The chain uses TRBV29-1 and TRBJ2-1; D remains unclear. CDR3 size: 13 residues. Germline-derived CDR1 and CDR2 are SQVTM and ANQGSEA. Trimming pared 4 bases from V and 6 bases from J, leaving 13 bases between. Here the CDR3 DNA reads TGCAGCGTTGTTAGAGCGTTGGGCAATGAGCAGTTCTTC. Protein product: CSVVRALGNEQFF.

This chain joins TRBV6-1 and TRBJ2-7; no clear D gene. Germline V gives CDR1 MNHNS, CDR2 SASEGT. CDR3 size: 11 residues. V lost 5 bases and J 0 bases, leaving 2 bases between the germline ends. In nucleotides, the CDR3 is TGTGCCAGCAGTCACTCCTACGAGCAGTACTTC. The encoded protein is CASSHSYEQYF.

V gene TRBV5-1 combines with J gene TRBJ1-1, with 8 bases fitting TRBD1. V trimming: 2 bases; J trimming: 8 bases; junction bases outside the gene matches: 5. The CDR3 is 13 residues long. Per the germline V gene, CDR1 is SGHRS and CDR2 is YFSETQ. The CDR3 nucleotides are TGCGCCAGCAGCTTCCAGGGGGCGCCCGAAGCTTTCTTT. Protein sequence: CASSFQGAPEAFF.

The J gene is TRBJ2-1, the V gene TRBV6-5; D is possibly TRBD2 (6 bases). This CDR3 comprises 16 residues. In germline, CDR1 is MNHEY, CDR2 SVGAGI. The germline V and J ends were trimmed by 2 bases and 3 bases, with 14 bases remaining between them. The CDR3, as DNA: TGTGCCAGCAGTTACGATGCGGGAAACCTCTACAATGAGCAGTTCTTC. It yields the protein CASSYDAGNLYNEQFF.

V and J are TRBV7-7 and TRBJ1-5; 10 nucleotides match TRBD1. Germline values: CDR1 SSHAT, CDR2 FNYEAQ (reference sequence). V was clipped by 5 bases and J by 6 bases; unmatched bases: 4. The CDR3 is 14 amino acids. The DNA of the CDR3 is TGTGCCAGCAGCCCGAGGGACAGGGGTCAGCCCCAGCATTTT. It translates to CASSPRDRGQPQHF.

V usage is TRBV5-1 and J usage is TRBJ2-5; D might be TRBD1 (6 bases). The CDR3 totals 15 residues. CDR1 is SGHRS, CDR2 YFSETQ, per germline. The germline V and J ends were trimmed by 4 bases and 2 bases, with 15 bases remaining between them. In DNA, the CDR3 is TGCGCCAGCAGCGGTCTAGGGACACGACAAGAGACCCAGTACTTC. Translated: CASSGLGTRQETQYF.

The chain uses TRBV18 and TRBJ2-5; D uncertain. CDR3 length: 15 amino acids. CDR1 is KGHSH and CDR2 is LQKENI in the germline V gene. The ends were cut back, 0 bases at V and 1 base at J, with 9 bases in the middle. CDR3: CASSPPLGVQETQYF. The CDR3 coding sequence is TGTGCCAGCTCACCACCTCTAGGAGTCCAAGAGACCCAGTACTTC. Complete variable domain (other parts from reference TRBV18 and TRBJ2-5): NAGVMQNPRHLVRRRGQEARLRCSPMKGHSHVYWYRQLPEEGLKFMVYLQKENIIDESGMPKERFSAEFPKEGPSILRIQQVVRGDSAAYFCASSPPLGVQETQYFGPGTRLLVL.

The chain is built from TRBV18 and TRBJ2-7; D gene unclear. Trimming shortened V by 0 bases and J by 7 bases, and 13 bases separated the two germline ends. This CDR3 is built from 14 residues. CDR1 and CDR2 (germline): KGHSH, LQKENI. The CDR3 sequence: CASSPPSAYWEQYF. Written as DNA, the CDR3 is TGTGCCAGCTCACCACCTTCGGCTTACTGGGAGCAGTACTTC.

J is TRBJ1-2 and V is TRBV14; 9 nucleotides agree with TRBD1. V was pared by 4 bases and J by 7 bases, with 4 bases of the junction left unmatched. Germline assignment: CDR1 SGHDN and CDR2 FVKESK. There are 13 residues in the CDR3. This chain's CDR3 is CASSLTGGRGYTF. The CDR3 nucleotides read TGTGCCAGCAGCCTAACAGGGGGCCGTGGCTACACCTTC.

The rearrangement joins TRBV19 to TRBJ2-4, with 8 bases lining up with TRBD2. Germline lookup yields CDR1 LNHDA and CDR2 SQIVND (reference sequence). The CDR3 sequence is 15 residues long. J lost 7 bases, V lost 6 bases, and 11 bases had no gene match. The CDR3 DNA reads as TGTGCCAGTAGGCCGGGGACGGGAGGGAGGAACATTCAGTACTTC. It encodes CASRPGTGGRNIQYF. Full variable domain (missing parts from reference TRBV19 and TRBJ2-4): DGGITQSPKYLFRKEGQNVTLSCEQNLNHDAMYWYRQDPGQGLRLIYYSQIVNDFQKGDIAEGYSVSREKKESFPLTVTSAQKNPTAFYLCASRPGTGGRNIQYFGAGTRLSVL.

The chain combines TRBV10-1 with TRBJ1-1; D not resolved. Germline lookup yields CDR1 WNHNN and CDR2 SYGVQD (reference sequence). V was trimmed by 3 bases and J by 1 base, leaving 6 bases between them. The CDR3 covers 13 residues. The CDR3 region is CASSDHRNTEAFF. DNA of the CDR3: TGCGCCAGCAGTGATCACAGGAACACTGAAGCTTTCTTT.

The chain's CDR3 is CASGRGTGGYEQYF. The CDR3 nucleotides read TGTGCCAGCGGACGAGGGACAGGGGGCTACGAGCAGTACTTC. This chain connects TRBV27 to TRBJ2-7; 11 bases are shared with TRBD1. This CDR3 comprises 14 residues. Per germline, CDR1 MNHEY and CDR2 SMNVEV (reference sequence). V shed 8 bases and J 3 bases; nucleotides not matched to a gene: 6.